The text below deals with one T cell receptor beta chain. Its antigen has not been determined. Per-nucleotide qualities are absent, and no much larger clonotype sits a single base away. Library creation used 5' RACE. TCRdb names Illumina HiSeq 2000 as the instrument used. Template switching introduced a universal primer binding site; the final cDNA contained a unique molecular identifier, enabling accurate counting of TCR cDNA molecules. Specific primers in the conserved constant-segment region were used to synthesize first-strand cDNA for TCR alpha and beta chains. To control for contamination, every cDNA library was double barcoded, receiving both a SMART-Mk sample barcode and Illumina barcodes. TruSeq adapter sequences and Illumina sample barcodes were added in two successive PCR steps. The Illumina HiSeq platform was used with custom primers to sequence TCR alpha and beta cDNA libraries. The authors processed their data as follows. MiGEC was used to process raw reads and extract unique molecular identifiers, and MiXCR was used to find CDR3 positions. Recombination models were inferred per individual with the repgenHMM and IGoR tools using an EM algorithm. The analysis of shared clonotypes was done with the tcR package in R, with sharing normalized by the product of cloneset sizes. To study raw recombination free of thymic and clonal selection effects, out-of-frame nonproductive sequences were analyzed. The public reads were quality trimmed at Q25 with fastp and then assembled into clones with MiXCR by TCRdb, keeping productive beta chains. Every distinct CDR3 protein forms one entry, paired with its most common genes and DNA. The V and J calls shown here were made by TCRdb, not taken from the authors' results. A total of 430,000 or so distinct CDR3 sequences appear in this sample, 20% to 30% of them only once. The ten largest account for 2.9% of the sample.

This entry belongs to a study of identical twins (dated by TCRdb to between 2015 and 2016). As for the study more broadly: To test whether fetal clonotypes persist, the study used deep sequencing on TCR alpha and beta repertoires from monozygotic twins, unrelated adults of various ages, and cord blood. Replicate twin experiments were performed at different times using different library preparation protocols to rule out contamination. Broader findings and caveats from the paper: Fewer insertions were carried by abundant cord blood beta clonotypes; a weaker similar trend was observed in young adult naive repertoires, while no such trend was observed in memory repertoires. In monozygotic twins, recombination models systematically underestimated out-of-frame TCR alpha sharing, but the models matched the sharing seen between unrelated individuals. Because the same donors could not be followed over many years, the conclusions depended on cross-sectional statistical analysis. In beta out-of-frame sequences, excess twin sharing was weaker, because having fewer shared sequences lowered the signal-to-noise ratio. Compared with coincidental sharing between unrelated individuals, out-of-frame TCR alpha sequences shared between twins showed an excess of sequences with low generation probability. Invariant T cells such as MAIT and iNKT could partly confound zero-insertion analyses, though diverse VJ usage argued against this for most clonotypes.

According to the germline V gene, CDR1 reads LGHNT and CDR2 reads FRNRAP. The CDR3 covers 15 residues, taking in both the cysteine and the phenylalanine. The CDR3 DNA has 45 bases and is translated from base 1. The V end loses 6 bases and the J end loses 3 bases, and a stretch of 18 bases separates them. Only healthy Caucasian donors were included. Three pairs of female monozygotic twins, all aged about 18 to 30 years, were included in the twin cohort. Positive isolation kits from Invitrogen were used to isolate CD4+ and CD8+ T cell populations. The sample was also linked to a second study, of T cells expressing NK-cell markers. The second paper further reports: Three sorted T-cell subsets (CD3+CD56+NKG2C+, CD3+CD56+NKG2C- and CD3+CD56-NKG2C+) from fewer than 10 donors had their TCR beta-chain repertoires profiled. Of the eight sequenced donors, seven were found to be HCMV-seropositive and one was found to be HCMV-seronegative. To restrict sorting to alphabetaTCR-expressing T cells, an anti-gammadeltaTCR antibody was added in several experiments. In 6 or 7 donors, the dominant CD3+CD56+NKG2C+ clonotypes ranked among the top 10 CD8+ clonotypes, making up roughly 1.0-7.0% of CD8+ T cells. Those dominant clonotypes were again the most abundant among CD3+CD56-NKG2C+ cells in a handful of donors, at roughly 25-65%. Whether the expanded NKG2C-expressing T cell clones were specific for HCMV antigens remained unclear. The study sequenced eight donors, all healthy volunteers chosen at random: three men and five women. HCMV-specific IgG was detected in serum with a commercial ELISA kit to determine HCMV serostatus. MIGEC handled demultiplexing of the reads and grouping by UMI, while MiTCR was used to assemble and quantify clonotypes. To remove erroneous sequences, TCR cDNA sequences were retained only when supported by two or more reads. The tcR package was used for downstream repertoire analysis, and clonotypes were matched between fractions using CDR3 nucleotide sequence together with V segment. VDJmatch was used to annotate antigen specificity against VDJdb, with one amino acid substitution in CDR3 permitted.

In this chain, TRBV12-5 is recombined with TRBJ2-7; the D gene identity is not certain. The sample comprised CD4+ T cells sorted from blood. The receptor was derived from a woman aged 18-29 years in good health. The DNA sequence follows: TGTGCTAGTGGCCCCTACGGCGAGAGAAGCTACGAGCAGTACTTC. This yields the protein CASGPYGERSYEQYF.